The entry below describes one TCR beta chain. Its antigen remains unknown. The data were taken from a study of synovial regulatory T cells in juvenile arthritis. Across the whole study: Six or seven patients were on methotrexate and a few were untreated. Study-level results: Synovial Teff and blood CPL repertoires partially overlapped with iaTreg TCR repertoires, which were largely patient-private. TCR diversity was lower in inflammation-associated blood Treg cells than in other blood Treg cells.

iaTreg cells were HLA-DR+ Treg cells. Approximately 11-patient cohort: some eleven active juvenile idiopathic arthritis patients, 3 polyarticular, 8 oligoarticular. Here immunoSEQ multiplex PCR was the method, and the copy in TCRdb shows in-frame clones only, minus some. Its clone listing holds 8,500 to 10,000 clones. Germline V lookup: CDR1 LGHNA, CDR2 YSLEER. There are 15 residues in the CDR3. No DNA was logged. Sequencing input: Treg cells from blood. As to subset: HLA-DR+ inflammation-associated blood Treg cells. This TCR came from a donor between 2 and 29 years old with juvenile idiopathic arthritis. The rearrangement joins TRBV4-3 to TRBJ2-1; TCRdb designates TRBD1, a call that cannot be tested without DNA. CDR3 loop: CASSQALGHYNEQFF.